The sequence of this TCR beta chain was determined in a study of T cell repertoires in cytomegalovirus infection. Study overall: Well-studied HLA-B-restricted epitopes and recently identified HLA-C-restricted epitopes of CMV were both used in the study.

Study conclusions and caveats: Dominating the ex vivo response were TCR beta clonotypes that were CMV-specific and HLA-C-restricted. Cumulative public TCR beta family frequency identified CMV carriers with the relevant HLA.

Using its own MiXCR run on the reads, TCRdb lists one record per CDR3 protein. The sample includes a few hundred thousand distinct CDR3 sequences, 40% of them seen just once. About this clonotype: Its specificity is not known.

Germline V gene lookup returns CDR1 SNHLY and CDR2 FYNNEI. Trimming left V 6 bases short and J 4 bases short, with 12 bases between. The CDR3 extends over 13 amino acids. The specimen comprised cultured PBMCs, sampled from culture after CMV antigen stimulation. This sequence was found in a human donor in good health (CMV status not recorded). Some clones in this sample may be carry-over from other donors' samples. The chain uses TRBV2 and TRBJ1-2; D gene ambiguous. CDR3 amino acids: CASSPTPGYGYTF. Written as DNA, the CDR3 is TGTGCCAGCAGCCCTACGCCCGGCTATGGCTACACCTTC. Drawing the rest from reference TRBV2 and TRBJ1-2, the complete variable domain is EPEVTQTPSHQVTQMGQEVILRCVPISNHLYFYWYRQILGQKVEFLVSFYNNEISEKSEIFDDQFSVERPDGSNFTLKIRSTKLEDSAMYFCASSPTPGYGYTFGSGTRLTVV.